The source of this T cell receptor beta chain is a study of regulatory T cells in long-lasting Graves disease. This clonotype was counted a few times. It may be a read error: a sequence one base away is much more abundant. The CDR3 has 11 amino acids. The ends were cut back, 7 bases at V and 4 bases at J, with 7 bases in the middle. Per the germline V gene, CDR1 is MNHNS and CDR2 is SASEGT. The authors built TCR beta libraries using iRepertoire HTBI primers and Arm-PCR of CDR3 regions. MiXCR was run by TCRdb on the multiplex PCR reads, yielding one entry per CDR3 protein. The sample consists of around 400,000 distinct CDR3 sequences, 15% of them appearing once. Time point denoted: newly diagnosed GD, antithyroid drugs for less than 3 months. Scientists built the TCR library using RNA that was extracted from PBMCs. Separately, the same data were catalogued under a study of T cells in Graves' hyperthyroidism and ophthalmopathy.

This clonotype originated in a woman aged 40-49 years with Graves disease. The chain carries TRBV6-1 and TRBJ1-1, with D perhaps TRBD1 (5 bases). The material sequenced was peripheral blood mononuclear cells (PBMCs), taken at new diagnosis, from a patient treated with antithyroid drugs. The CDR3 DNA reads TGTGCCAGCAACGGGGGCACTGAAGCTTTCTTT. Translating it yields CASNGGTEAFF.